A selection of T cell receptor beta chains follows, all from one sample in a study of blood T cell repertoires in COVID-19. Sequencing used immunoSEQ multiplex PCR; TCRdb keeps in-frame clones, though not all of them. The data show approximately 30,000 clones, approximately 81% seen once. Sequencing input: peripheral blood. The receptors were gathered from a man in his fifties with active or convalescent COVID-19. Both conserved end residues are part of each CDR3. A D gene is named only where the DNA matches it firmly. Only part of the rows carry a size: once, few, many, or a class if the clone is expanded.

d_gene: TRBD1; abundance: -; v_gene: TRBV6-6; j_gene: TRBJ2-7; CDR3aa: CASSYGGTGFYEQYF; CDR3nt: TGTGCCAGCAGTTACGGGGGGACAGGATTCTACGAGCAGTACTTC
d_gene: TRBD1; abundance: -; v_gene: TRBV23-1; j_gene: TRBJ1-3; CDR3aa: CASSQDRGAGNTIYF; CDR3nt: TGCGCCAGCAGTCAGGACAGGGGGGCTGGAAACACCATATATTTT
d_gene: -; abundance: -; v_gene: TRBV30; j_gene: TRBJ2-5; CDR3aa: CAWIGPSGETQYF; CDR3nt: TGTGCCTGGATTGGACCTTCGGGGGAGACCCAGTACTTC
d_gene: TRBD2; abundance: -; v_gene: TRBV4-1; j_gene: TRBJ2-7; CDR3aa: CASSQEPSGSYEQYF; CDR3nt: TGCGCCAGCAGCCAAGAGCCTAGCGGGAGCTACGAGCAGTACTTC
d_gene: TRBD2; abundance: once; v_gene: TRBV6-4; j_gene: TRBJ2-3; CDR3aa: CASSVGGGATDTQYF; CDR3nt: TGTGCCAGCAGTGTGGGCGGGGGGGCCACAGATACGCAGTATTTT
d_gene: -; abundance: few; v_gene: TRBV5-1; j_gene: TRBJ2-7; CDR3aa: CASSTIAGTPYEQYF; CDR3nt: TGCGCCAGCAGCACCATCGCCGGGACACCCTACGAGCAGTACTTC
d_gene: TRBD2; abundance: -; v_gene: TRBV28; j_gene: TRBJ2-1; CDR3aa: CASSRNLGLAGAFGFF; CDR3nt: TGTGCCAGCAGTCGCAACCTGGGACTAGCGGGGGCTTTTGGGTTCTTC
d_gene: TRBD2; abundance: -; v_gene: TRBV10-1; j_gene: TRBJ2-3; CDR3aa: CASSETSGPGTDTQYF; CDR3nt: TGCGCCAGCAGTGAAACTAGCGGGCCCGGCACAGATACGCAGTATTTT
d_gene: TRBD2; abundance: few; v_gene: TRBV15; j_gene: TRBJ2-3; CDR3aa: CATSRDLAGGPDTQYF; CDR3nt: TGTGCCACCAGCAGGGATCTAGCGGGAGGCCCAGATACGCAGTATTTT
d_gene: TRBD1; abundance: -; v_gene: TRBV6-5; j_gene: TRBJ2-2; CDR3aa: CASRRQGLNTGELFF; CDR3nt: TGTGCCAGCAGAAGACAGGGTTTGAACACCGGGGAGCTGTTTTTT
d_gene: -; abundance: -; v_gene: TRBV5-1; j_gene: TRBJ2-7; CDR3aa: CASSLETVQPDEQYF; CDR3nt: TGCGCCAGCAGCTTGGAAACGGTCCAACCCGACGAGCAGTACTTC
d_gene: TRBD1; abundance: -; v_gene: TRBV3-1/TRBV3-2; j_gene: TRBJ1-1; CDR3aa: CASSQDSRTGDTEAFF; CDR3nt: TGTGCCAGCAGCCAAGACTCCCGGACAGGAGACACTGAAGCTTTCTTT
d_gene: -; abundance: -; v_gene: TRBV3-1/TRBV3-2; j_gene: TRBJ1-1; CDR3aa: CASSRSLTALNTEAFF; CDR3nt: TGTGCCAGCAGCCGCTCCTTGACAGCCCTTAACACTGAAGCTTTCTTT
d_gene: -; abundance: -; v_gene: TRBV21-1; j_gene: TRBJ2-1; CDR3aa: CASSGHGLVFREQFF; CDR3nt: TGTGCCAGCAGCGGACACGGACTAGTTTTCAGGGAGCAGTTCTTC
d_gene: TRBD1; abundance: -; v_gene: TRBV6-4; j_gene: TRBJ1-2; CDR3aa: CASSEETGGYGYTF; CDR3nt: TGTGCCAGCAGTGAGGAAACAGGGGGCTATGGCTACACCTTC
d_gene: -; abundance: -; v_gene: TRBV4-1; j_gene: TRBJ2-3; CDR3aa: CASSQPTRGTPTDTQYF; CDR3nt: TGCGCCAGCAGCCAACCGACCAGGGGCACCCCCACAGATACGCAGTATTTT
d_gene: -; abundance: -; v_gene: TRBV10-2; j_gene: TRBJ2-5; CDR3aa: CASSPLGRGASETQYF; CDR3nt: TGCGCCAGCAGCCCTTTAGGTCGGGGGGCCTCGGAGACCCAGTACTTC
d_gene: -; abundance: -; v_gene: TRBV19; j_gene: TRBJ2-5; CDR3aa: CASSISGEETQYF; CDR3nt: TGTGCCAGTAGTATTTCCGGAGAAGAGACCCAGTACTTC
d_gene: -; abundance: -; v_gene: TRBV7-3; j_gene: TRBJ2-1; CDR3aa: CASSLKGQTGVYSYNEQFF; CDR3nt: TGTGCCAGCAGCTTAAAAGGCCAAACGGGAGTATACTCCTACAATGAGCAGTTCTTC
d_gene: -; abundance: -; v_gene: TRBV15; j_gene: TRBJ1-2; CDR3aa: CATSRDVLGGDGYTF; CDR3nt: TGTGCCACCAGCAGAGATGTGTTGGGAGGGGATGGCTACACCTTC